These T cell receptor beta chains were read from a single sample in a study of shared clonotypes between healthy human individuals. Sequencing was performed with immunoSEQ multiplex PCR; in TCRdb, only in-frame clones are kept and a portion is missing. This table has nearly 1 million clones, about three quarters appearing once. The sequenced material came from memory CD4+ T cells sorted from blood. All receptors come from a man aged 18 to 29 in good health. Both conserved end residues are part of each CDR3. Fields, in order: clone size, J gene, D gene, V gene, CDR3 DNA, CDR3 protein. D genes are given only for firm matches. Only part of the rows carry a size: once, few, many, or a class if the clone is expanded.

clone size: -; J gene: TRBJ2-7; D gene: -; V gene: TRBV5-6; CDR3 DNA: TGTGCCAGCAGCCAAAGCGTGGGACTCTCGACCTACGAGCAGTACTTC; CDR3 protein: CASSQSVGLSTYEQYF
clone size: -; J gene: TRBJ2-7; D gene: TRBD1; V gene: TRBV7-6; CDR3 DNA: TGTGCCAGCAGCCCCAAGGCGGGACAGGGTAAGTACGAGCAGTACTTC; CDR3 protein: CASSPKAGQGKYEQYF
clone size: -; J gene: TRBJ2-7; D gene: -; V gene: TRBV6-5; CDR3 DNA: TGTGCCAGCAGTTACACCCTCGCGGGATACGAGCAGTACTTC; CDR3 protein: CASSYTLAGYEQYF
clone size: once; J gene: TRBJ2-3; D gene: -; V gene: TRBV30; CDR3 DNA: TGTGCCTGGAGGCAAGGGGTTGGGAAAGATACGCAGTATTTT; CDR3 protein: CAWRQGVGKDTQYF
clone size: -; J gene: TRBJ2-1; D gene: TRBD2; V gene: TRBV7-7; CDR3 DNA: TGTGCTAGCAGCCCGGTCGCGGGGGGCATAGGTGAGCAGTTCTTC; CDR3 protein: CASSPVAGGIGEQFF
clone size: few; J gene: TRBJ1-1; D gene: -; V gene: TRBV6-1; CDR3 DNA: TGTGCCAGCAGAGAAGCGGGAGGGAACACTGAAGCTTTCTTT; CDR3 protein: CASREAGGNTEAFF
clone size: few; J gene: TRBJ2-2; D gene: -; V gene: TRBV6-1; CDR3 DNA: TGTGCCAGCAGTGATCCAAGTCGGGGACGTGAGAACACCGGGGAGCTGTTTTTT; CDR3 protein: CASSDPSRGRENTGELFF
clone size: -; J gene: TRBJ1-1; D gene: -; V gene: TRBV27; CDR3 DNA: TGTGCCAGCAGGGGTCGAAAATCCCAAAACACTGAAGCTTTCTTT; CDR3 protein: CASRGRKSQNTEAFF
clone size: -; J gene: TRBJ2-5; D gene: -; V gene: TRBV5-6; CDR3 DNA: TGTGCCAGCAGCTTGGCCATTCCTGCGATGGCCCAGTACTTC; CDR3 protein: CASSLAIPAMAQYF
clone size: few; J gene: TRBJ1-5; D gene: TRBD1; V gene: TRBV7-9; CDR3 DNA: TGTGCCAGCAGCCCCCAGGGACAGGGAGATCAGCCCCAGCATTTT; CDR3 protein: CASSPQGQGDQPQHF
clone size: few; J gene: TRBJ1-6; D gene: -; V gene: TRBV7-2; CDR3 DNA: TGTGCCAGCAGCTTAGGAGGGTTGGGTTCACCCCTCCACTTT; CDR3 protein: CASSLGGLGSPLHF
clone size: -; J gene: TRBJ2-5; D gene: -; V gene: TRBV5-1; CDR3 DNA: TGCGCCAGCAGCTTGGTTGGAGGCAGGGCCGCTGGGGAGACCCAGTACTTC; CDR3 protein: CASSLVGGRAAGETQYF
clone size: -; J gene: TRBJ2-1; D gene: -; V gene: TRBV19; CDR3 DNA: TGTGCCAGTAGTATAGACAGTAGCTCCTACAATGAGCAGTTCTTC; CDR3 protein: CASSIDSSSYNEQFF
clone size: many; J gene: TRBJ2-7; D gene: -; V gene: TRBV5-1; CDR3 DNA: TGCGCCAGCAGCTTGGATCGGAGGAGCTCCGAGCAGTACTTC; CDR3 protein: CASSLDRRSSEQYF
clone size: -; J gene: TRBJ2-2; D gene: TRBD1; V gene: TRBV6-5; CDR3 DNA: TGTGCCAGCAGTCGGACAGGGTTGGCCGGGGAGCTGTTTTTT; CDR3 protein: CASSRTGLAGELFF
clone size: few; J gene: TRBJ2-1; D gene: -; V gene: TRBV2; CDR3 DNA: TGTGCCAGCAAAGAAGGTAATGAGCAGTTCTTC; CDR3 protein: CASKEGNEQFF
clone size: once; J gene: TRBJ2-3; D gene: -; V gene: TRBV6-5; CDR3 DNA: TGTGCCAGCAGTTCCCCGACTCGAAGCGCGGATACGCAGTATTTT; CDR3 protein: CASSSPTRSADTQYF
clone size: -; J gene: TRBJ1-2; D gene: TRBD1; V gene: TRBV29-1; CDR3 DNA: TGCAGCGTTGTGGGGGGATCACAGGGGTCGGGCAACTATGGCTACACCTTC; CDR3 protein: CSVVGGSQGSGNYGYTF
clone size: -; J gene: TRBJ1-2; D gene: -; V gene: TRBV9; CDR3 DNA: TGTGCCAGCAGCGTAGAGGCCCAAACAACAGGTGGCTACACCTTC; CDR3 protein: CASSVEAQTTGGYTF
clone size: -; J gene: TRBJ2-7; D gene: -; V gene: TRBV11-2; CDR3 DNA: TGTGCCAGCAGCTTAGATCGTTTGTCCTACGAGCAGTACTTC; CDR3 protein: CASSLDRLSYEQYF
clone size: -; J gene: TRBJ2-1; D gene: -; V gene: TRBV4-1; CDR3 DNA: TGCGCCAGCAGCCAAGCCGCGGGACAGAGGATCAATGAGCAGTTCTTC; CDR3 protein: CASSQAAGQRINEQFF
clone size: -; J gene: TRBJ1-2; D gene: -; V gene: TRBV18; CDR3 DNA: TGTGCCAGCTCAGGGCCGGTGGGTGATGGCTACACCTTC; CDR3 protein: CASSGPVGDGYTF
clone size: -; J gene: TRBJ2-5; D gene: TRBD2; V gene: TRBV5-1; CDR3 DNA: TGCGCCAGCAGCTCCTCGGGGACTAGCGGGGGGGAGACCCAGTACTTC; CDR3 protein: CASSSSGTSGGETQYF
clone size: -; J gene: TRBJ2-2; D gene: -; V gene: TRBV2; CDR3 DNA: TGTGCCAGTTCAGGGAGGCAGGGCAACGCGAACACCGGGGAGCTGTTTTTT; CDR3 protein: CASSGRQGNANTGELFF
clone size: once; J gene: TRBJ2-7; D gene: -; V gene: TRBV7-9; CDR3 DNA: TGTGCCAGCAGCGGGGCCTACGAGCAGTACTTC; CDR3 protein: CASSGAYEQYF
clone size: -; J gene: TRBJ1-2; D gene: -; V gene: TRBV19; CDR3 DNA: TGTGCCACTATACAAGCAGGGTTAACCTATGGCTACACCTTC; CDR3 protein: CATIQAGLTYGYTF
clone size: -; J gene: TRBJ2-2; D gene: -; V gene: TRBV6-6; CDR3 DNA: TGTGCCAGCAAGCATGAGGACAGCACCAACACCGGGGAGCTGTTTTTT; CDR3 protein: CASKHEDSTNTGELFF
clone size: -; J gene: TRBJ2-2; D gene: -; V gene: TRBV10-3; CDR3 DNA: TGTGCCATCAGTGAGAGTCCCGGGGAGCTGTTTTTT; CDR3 protein: CAISESPGELFF
clone size: -; J gene: TRBJ1-1; D gene: -; V gene: TRBV9; CDR3 DNA: TGTGCCAGCAGCGTAGCCCCCTTCGCAACTGAAGCTTTCTTT; CDR3 protein: CASSVAPFATEAFF
clone size: -; J gene: TRBJ2-5; D gene: -; V gene: TRBV9; CDR3 DNA: TGTGCCAGCAGCGTAGGAACAGGGTTGGGCCAAGAGACCCAGTACTTC; CDR3 protein: CASSVGTGLGQETQYF
clone size: -; J gene: TRBJ2-7; D gene: -; V gene: TRBV18; CDR3 DNA: TGTGCCAGCTCAACCGGACAGAACTACGAGCAGTACTTC; CDR3 protein: CASSTGQNYEQYF
clone size: few; J gene: TRBJ2-7; D gene: TRBD1; V gene: TRBV18; CDR3 DNA: TGTGCCAGCTCAATCTCGACAGGGGACACCTACGAGCAGTACTTC; CDR3 protein: CASSISTGDTYEQYF
clone size: -; J gene: TRBJ2-5; D gene: TRBD1; V gene: TRBV5-6; CDR3 DNA: TGTGCCAGCAGCCCCACGGACAGGGCGGAGACCCAGTACTTC; CDR3 protein: CASSPTDRAETQYF
clone size: -; J gene: TRBJ1-1; D gene: -; V gene: TRBV19; CDR3 DNA: TGTGCCAGTAGTCCAAAAGCCCGGTGGGAGACTGAAGCTTTCTTT; CDR3 protein: CASSPKARWETEAFF
clone size: once; J gene: TRBJ2-5; D gene: -; V gene: TRBV2; CDR3 DNA: TGTGCCAGCAGAGTAGAGACCCAGTACTTC; CDR3 protein: CASRVETQYF
clone size: few; J gene: TRBJ2-5; D gene: -; V gene: TRBV5-1; CDR3 DNA: TGCGCCAGCAGCTTGGCCGGAGAGACCCAGTACTTC; CDR3 protein: CASSLAGETQYF
clone size: -; J gene: TRBJ2-2; D gene: TRBD2; V gene: TRBV9; CDR3 DNA: TGTGCCAGCAGCGGCAAGCGGGGTACGAACACCGGGGAGCTGTTTTTT; CDR3 protein: CASSGKRGTNTGELFF
clone size: -; J gene: TRBJ2-5; D gene: -; V gene: TRBV11-2; CDR3 DNA: TGTGCCAGCAGCCACATACAGGGTGAGGAGACCCAGTACTTC; CDR3 protein: CASSHIQGEETQYF
clone size: -; J gene: TRBJ2-2; D gene: -; V gene: TRBV27; CDR3 DNA: TGTGCCAGCAGTACTCAGGGGTCCGGGGAGCTGTTTTTT; CDR3 protein: CASSTQGSGELFF
clone size: -; J gene: TRBJ2-5; D gene: -; V gene: TRBV5-1; CDR3 DNA: TGCGCCAGCAGCTTGGTTGGCTTGCAAGAGACCCAGTACTTC; CDR3 protein: CASSLVGLQETQYF
clone size: -; J gene: TRBJ2-7; D gene: TRBD1; V gene: TRBV6-1; CDR3 DNA: TGTGCCAGCAGTGAACAGGGGACAGGGGGCTCCTACGAGCAGTACTTC; CDR3 protein: CASSEQGTGGSYEQYF
clone size: once; J gene: TRBJ2-7; D gene: -; V gene: TRBV6-5; CDR3 DNA: TGTGCCAGCAGTTACTCGAATTCGGGCTCCTACGAGCAGTACTTC; CDR3 protein: CASSYSNSGSYEQYF
clone size: once; J gene: TRBJ1-4; D gene: -; V gene: TRBV30; CDR3 DNA: TGTGCCTGGGGGTGGGGTGCAACTAATGAAAAACTGTTTTTT; CDR3 protein: CAWGWGATNEKLFF
clone size: -; J gene: TRBJ2-1; D gene: -; V gene: TRBV29-1; CDR3 DNA: TGCAGCGTTGAAGGAGGGGTCCAGAATGAGCAGTTCTTC; CDR3 protein: CSVEGGVQNEQFF
clone size: -; J gene: TRBJ2-1; D gene: TRBD1; V gene: TRBV7-8; CDR3 DNA: TGTGCCAGCAGCCGTGAACAGGGGACATCCTACAATGAGCAGTTCTTC; CDR3 protein: CASSREQGTSYNEQFF